The next 30 T cell receptor beta chains were all read from a single sample in a study of blood T cell repertoires in COVID-19. Produced via immunoSEQ multiplex PCR; TCRdb's table is partial and in-frame only. The sample has roughly 200,000 clones, 85% to 90% seen once; the top ten hold 4.5% to 7.5%. Sequences were obtained from peripheral blood. The origin of the receptors is an elderly man with acute or convalescent COVID-19.

The chain combines TRBV6-2 or TRBV6-3 with TRBJ1-1; D remains ambiguous. V dropped 2 bases and J dropped 0 bases, with 13 bases sitting between them. Germline CDR1 reads MNHEY; CDR2 reads SVGEGT. The CDR3 loop spans 16 amino acids. CDR3 protein: CASSYAGWAMNTEAFF. In DNA form, the CDR3 reads TGTGCCAGCAGTTACGCCGGTTGGGCTATGAACACTGAAGCTTTCTTT.

This clone showed up just a few times. The chain recombines TRBV7-8 with TRBJ2-3, with TRBD1 identical over 7 bases. CDR3 size: 13 residues. Trimming cost V 1 base and J 10 bases; bases outside gene matches: 5. Looked up from germline, CDR1 is SGHVS and CDR2 is FQNEAQ. This CDR3 reads CASSLGPGTAQYF. The DNA for the CDR3 is TGTGCCAGCAGCTTAGGGCCCGGGACAGCGCAGTATTTT.

The rearrangement links TRBV6-4 to TRBJ1-2; TRBD1 matches at 9 bases. CDR3 size: 15 residues. After removal of 4 bases from V and 7 bases from J, the junction contained 10 bases not matched to a gene. CDR1 is MRHNA, CDR2 SNTAGT, per germline. The CDR3 sequence is CASSAYPGQGGGYTF. Here the CDR3 DNA reads TGTGCCAGCAGTGCTTACCCGGGACAGGGTGGTGGCTACACCTTC.

The chain uses TRBV19 and TRBJ2-6; 10 bases map to TRBD2. The CDR3 is 18 residues long. Trimming at V came to 3 bases and at J to 1 base, leaving 6 bases not matched to a gene. The germline V gene encodes CDR1 LNHDA and CDR2 SQIVND (reference sequence). The CDR3 is CASSITSGEGSGANVLTF. In DNA, the CDR3 is TGTGCCAGTAGTATTACTAGCGGGGAAGGGTCTGGGGCCAACGTCCTGACTTTC.

This clone was seen a few times. The chain is built from TRBV5-4 and TRBJ2-1; D might be TRBD2 (5 bases). CDR1 and CDR2 (germline): SGHNT, YYREEE (reference sequence). V dropped 4 bases and J dropped 8 bases, with 10 bases sitting between them. The CDR3 has 12 amino acids. CDR3 region: CASSPRRDEQFF. The CDR3 DNA reads TGTGCCAGCAGCCCCAGGCGGGATGAGCAGTTCTTC.

The rearrangement joins TRBV12-3 or TRBV12-4 to TRBJ1-5, with D possibly being TRBD1 (6 bases). CDR3 length equals 13 residues. Trimming left V 6 bases short and J 3 bases short, with 9 bases between. The CDR3 DNA reads as TGTGCCAGCAGCTGGACAGACAATCAGCCCCAGCATTTT. This gives the protein CASSWTDNQPQHF.

The CDR3 nucleotides read TGTGCCAGCAGCTTAGAATGGGCAGGGGACACTGAAGCTTTCTTT. This sequence encodes CASSLEWAGDTEAFF. V gene TRBV7-9 combines with J gene TRBJ1-1; TRBD1 might be the D (6 bases). The CDR3 totals 15 residues. V lost 1 base and J 3 bases, leaving 12 bases between the germline ends. The V gene's germline CDR1 is SEHNR and CDR2 FQNEAQ (reference sequence).

This chain links TRBV11-2 with TRBJ2-1, with 9 positions matching TRBD2. CDR1 SGHAT and CDR2 FQNNGV come from the germline V gene. Trimming removed 5 bases from V and 5 bases from J; junction bases left unmatched: 4. There are 14 residues in the CDR3. The CDR3 protein is CASSTGLANNEQFF. The DNA for the CDR3 is TGTGCCAGCAGCACGGGACTAGCTAACAATGAGCAGTTCTTC.

The genes are TRBV7-9 and TRBJ2-3; 9 nucleotides line up with TRBD1. Per germline, CDR1 SEHNR and CDR2 FQNEAQ (reference sequence). The CDR3 has 15 amino acids. V lost 5 bases to trimming and J lost 2 bases; unmatched junction nucleotides: 5. Written as DNA, the CDR3 is TGTGCCAGCAGCGCCGGGACAGGGCCCACAGATACGCAGTATTTT. It yields the protein CASSAGTGPTDTQYF.

The rearrangement uses TRBV28 and TRBJ2-4, with D perhaps TRBD2 (5 bases). The V end was cut by 3 bases, the J end by 0 bases, with 6 bases between. The CDR3 sequence is 14 residues long. The V gene's germline CDR1 is MDHEN and CDR2 SYDVKM. As DNA, the CDR3 is TGTGCCAGCAGTTTTGGAGGAGCCAAAAACATTCAGTACTTC. Protein sequence: CASSFGGAKNIQYF.

The rearrangement uses TRBV19 and TRBJ2-2, with D perhaps TRBD1 (6 bases). This CDR3 is built from 16 residues. V lost 4 bases, J lost 4 bases, and 16 bases lay in between. CDR1 LNHDA and CDR2 SQIVND come from the germline V gene (reference sequence). CDR3 in DNA: TGTGCCAGTAGTAGTGGACAGAGCAAGCGCACCGGGGAGCTGTTTTTT. It codes for CASSSGQSKRTGELFF.

The chain employs TRBV24-1 and TRBJ2-3, with TRBD2 matching over 11 bases. V was pared by 6 bases and J by 3 bases, with 13 bases of the junction left unmatched. The CDR3 spans 18 residues. The germline V gene has CDR1 KGHDR and CDR2 SFDVKD. The CDR3 spells CATSPGWLAGGKTDTQYF. CDR3 nucleotides: TGTGCCACCAGTCCTGGGTGGCTAGCGGGAGGAAAAACAGATACGCAGTATTTT.

The V call is TRBV27, the J call TRBJ1-5; possible D gene TRBD1, 5 bases. CDR3 length: 15 residues. Deletions cut 3 bases from V and 0 bases from J, with 9 bases between. CDR1 is MNHEY, CDR2 SMNVEV, per germline (reference sequence). CDR3 nucleotides: TGTGCCAGCAGTTTCGTCAGGGATAGCAATCAGCCCCAGCATTTT. Protein product: CASSFVRDSNQPQHF.

The J gene is TRBJ2-7, the V gene TRBV14; the match to TRBD1 covers 7 bases. Germline-derived CDR1 and CDR2 are SGHDN and FVKESK. J lost 0 bases, V lost 0 bases, and 8 bases had no gene match. This CDR3 region has 17 residues. The CDR3 DNA is TGTGCCAGCAGCCAAGATAGGGGGCAGGGGAGCTCCTACGAGCAGTACGTC. Translated, it gives CASSQDRGQGSSYEQYV.

The chain links TRBV28 to TRBJ1-2; D is ambiguous. The V gene lost 6 bases and the J gene lost 0 bases, with 8 bases spanning the gap. The CDR3 has 13 amino acids. Germline-derived CDR1 and CDR2 are MDHEN and SYDVKM. CDR3 sequence (DNA): TGTGCCAGCAGGCCACCAGCTAACTATGGCTACACCTTC. Amino acid sequence: CASRPPANYGYTF.

This chain connects TRBV6-5 to TRBJ1-4; 10 bases map to TRBD1. The length of the CDR3 is 14 residues. V was clipped by 5 bases and J by 7 bases; unmatched bases: 4. Germline CDR1 reads MNHEY; CDR2 reads SVGAGI. In DNA form, the CDR3 reads TGTGCCAGCAGTAGACAGGGGGCGGCTGAAAAACTGTTTTTT. It encodes CASSRQGAAEKLFF.

J is TRBJ2-2 and V is TRBV3-1 (or the pseudogene TRBV3-2); D is undetermined. The CDR3 has 14 residues. The germline gives CDR1 LGHDT, CDR2 YNNKEL (reference sequence). The V gene lost 4 bases and the J gene lost 0 bases, with 6 bases spanning the gap. The DNA for the CDR3 is TGTGCCAGCAGCCTTATCGCGAACACCGGGGAGCTGTTTTTT. Protein: CASSLIANTGELFF.

The chain carries TRBV5-1 and TRBJ2-1; tentative D call: TRBD1 (5 bases). The CDR3 has 15 amino acids. Trimming stripped 0 bases from V and 4 bases from J, with 11 bases between. Per the germline V gene, CDR1 is SGHRS and CDR2 is YFSETQ. Here the CDR3 reads CASSLAVSGYNEQFF. The CDR3 DNA reads TGCGCCAGCAGCTTGGCGGTGTCAGGGTACAATGAGCAGTTCTTC.

The V and J genes are TRBV27 and TRBJ2-7; 9 bases fit TRBD1. The CDR3 sequence is 16 residues long. V dropped 5 bases and J dropped 5; count of bases not matched to a gene: 13. Germline CDR1 and CDR2: MNHEY and SMNVEV (reference sequence). The CDR3 DNA reads as TGTGCCAGCAGTACCGCCGTCGGGACAGGGCTCGACGAGCAGTACTTC. It codes for CASSTAVGTGLDEQYF.

The chain is built from TRBV7-2 and TRBJ1-2; 7 bases match TRBD1. There are 15 residues in the CDR3. Losses at the gene ends were 5 bases for V and 1 base for J; bases not matched to a gene: 7. Germline CDR1 is SGHTA and CDR2 is FQGNSA. The DNA of the CDR3 is TGTGCCAGCAGCACCGGGACAGCCATTAACTATGGCTACACCTTC. Protein: CASSTGTAINYGYTF. Drawing the rest from reference TRBV7-2 and TRBJ1-2, the complete variable domain is GAGVSQSPSNKVTEKGKDVELRCDPISGHTALYWYRQSLGQGLEFLIYFQGNSAPDKSGLPSDRFSAERTGGSVSTLTIQRTQQEDSAVYLCASSTGTAINYGYTFGSGTRLTVV.

CDR3 coding DNA: TGTGCCAGCAGAGCCGGGACAGGGACAATCGGGGAGCTGTTTTTT. Translation: CASRAGTGTIGELFF. The genes are TRBV27 and TRBJ2-2; 9 bases align to TRBD1. This CDR3 spans 15 amino acids. Germline CDR1 MNHEY, CDR2 SMNVEV (reference sequence). V dropped 6 bases and J dropped 7; count of bases not matched to a gene: 9.

The chain links TRBV6-5 to TRBJ2-7, with 9 bases matching TRBD1. CDR1 and CDR2 from the germline V gene are MNHEY and SVGAGI. V was clipped by 6 bases and J by 2 bases; unmatched bases: 5. CDR3 size: 14 residues. The CDR3 protein is CASRGQGGPYEQYV. In DNA form, the CDR3 reads TGTGCCAGCAGGGGACAGGGAGGCCCCTACGAGCAGTACGTC.

V usage is TRBV18 and J usage is TRBJ1-2; D gene uncertain. The CDR3 is 13 amino acids. V lost 5 bases and J 6 bases, leaving 13 bases between the germline ends. CDR1 and CDR2 (germline): KGHSH, LQKENI. In DNA form, the CDR3 reads TGTGCCAGCTCAATGGCTCCGGGTGATGGCTACACCTTC. Encoded protein: CASSMAPGDGYTF.

This clone has only one observation. The chain recombines TRBV4-1 with TRBJ1-3, with TRBD1 matching 8 bases. V was clipped by 0 bases and J by 3 bases; unmatched bases: 4. In germline, CDR1 is MGHRA, CDR2 YSYEKL. This CDR3 spans 16 amino acids. The CDR3 region is CASSQEDRVIGNTIYF. The CDR3 DNA follows: TGCGCCAGCAGCCAAGAGGACAGGGTCATTGGAAACACCATATATTTT.

This sequence joins TRBV18 and TRBJ2-7; 7 bases are a match to TRBD2. J gave up 0 bases and V 3 bases, and 8 bases lay outside the gene matches. Germline lookup yields CDR1 KGHSH and CDR2 LQKENI. The CDR3 extends over 16 amino acids. The CDR3 DNA sequence: TGTGCCAGCTCACCCTTCTCCGGGAGGAGCTCCTACGAGCAGTACTTC. Translation: CASSPFSGRSSYEQYF.

This rearrangement joins TRBV12-5 to TRBJ2-7; D may be TRBD2 (5 bases). Germline-derived CDR1 and CDR2 are LGHNT and FRNRAP. CDR3 size: 14 residues. V lost 3 bases and J 2 bases, leaving 11 bases between the germline ends. CDR3 bases: TGTGCTAGTGGTTTAACCGGGGTACCCTACGAGCAGTACGTC. Translating gives CASGLTGVPYEQYV.

V is TRBV9 and J is TRBJ1-3, with D possibly TRBD1 on 5 matching bases. Trimming pared 5 bases from V and 0 bases from J, leaving 12 bases between. CDR3 size: 15 residues. Germline V gene lookup returns CDR1 SGDLS and CDR2 YYNGEE. The CDR3 loop reads CASSLQESSGNTIYF. The DNA of the CDR3 is TGTGCCAGCAGTTTACAGGAAAGCTCTGGAAACACCATATATTTT.

The chain is built from TRBV12-3 or TRBV12-4 and TRBJ1-6, with 7 bases matching TRBD1. The CDR3 is 13 residues long. Trimming removed 8 bases from V and 7 bases from J; junction bases left unmatched: 5. The CDR3 spells CASLGQQNSPLHF. In DNA, the CDR3 is TGTGCCAGCTTGGGACAGCAGAATTCACCCCTCCACTTT.

The CDR3 region is CASSLAPDYYGYTF. The CDR3 DNA reads as TGCGCCAGCAGCTTGGCCCCGGACTACTATGGCTACACCTTC. The rearrangement uses TRBV5-1 and TRBJ1-2; D uncertain. CDR1 SGHRS and CDR2 YFSETQ come from the germline V gene. The CDR3 consists of 14 residues. The V and J ends lost 0 bases and 3 bases respectively, with 9 bases between them.

The chain couples TRBV29-1 to TRBJ1-4, with 7 bases matching TRBD1. J lost 9 bases, V lost 3 bases, and 13 bases had no gene match. The length of the CDR3 is 15 residues. Germline V CDR1 and CDR2: SQVTM, ANQGSEA. The CDR3: CSVEGPQGQFKKLFF. DNA of the CDR3: TGCAGCGTTGAGGGCCCCCAGGGACAGTTCAAAAAACTGTTTTTT. Complete variable domain (other parts from reference TRBV29-1 and TRBJ1-4): SAVISQKPSRDICQRGTSLTIQCQVDSQVTMMFWYRQQPGQSLTLIATANQGSEATYESGFVIDKFPISRPNLTFSTLTVSNMSPEDSSIYLCSVEGPQGQFKKLFFGSGTQLSVL.